What follows are 10 T cell receptor beta chains derived from one specimen sequenced in a study of blood T cells in healthy people across ages (dated by TCRdb to the mid-2010s). Library creation used 5' RACE. The reads were generated on an Illumina HiSeq 2500. A second roughly 6 to 12 cycle PCR used a sample-barcoded 5' primer and a J-beta primer mix. In TCRdb, the public reads were trimmed at Q25 with fastp and aligned with MiXCR, with productive beta chains retained. Each entry is one CDR3 protein sequence, shown with its most common DNA and genes. The sample records 500,000 to 700,000 distinct CDR3 sequences, around 31% of which are singletons. Approximately 15% of the sample is held by the ten biggest clonotypes. Sequenced: blood. These receptors all stem from an elderly woman in good health.

Of note for this clonotype: A clone one base away is much larger, so this may be a read error. The chain uses TRBV7-3 and TRBJ2-1; maybe TRBD1 (5 bases). The end of the DNA fits TRBJ2-7 better, so the J call may be wrong. The germline V gene has CDR1 SGHTA and CDR2 FQGTGA. The CDR3 is 15 residues long. CDR3 nucleotide sequence: TGTGCCAGCAGCTTACAGGGTGGTGCCTACAATGAGCAGTACTTC. Translation gives CASSLQGGAYNEQYF.

This clonotype was seen many times. The chain combines TRBV5-5 with TRBJ1-5; 7 bases agree with TRBD1. Germline V gene sequence: CDR1 SGHKS, CDR2 YYEKEE (reference sequence). The V segment lost 4 bases and the J segment 12 bases; nucleotides outside the gene matches: 7. This CDR3 is built from 12 residues. The CDR3 loop is CASSTGTEDQHF. For the CDR3, the DNA is TGTGCCAGCAGCACGGGGACAGAGGACCAGCATTTT.

This clonotype was recorded at least ten times. V gene TRBV5-1 combines with J gene TRBJ2-5; D gene unclear. Trimming took 3 bases from V and 3 from J, leaving 6 bases between them. Germline V lookup: CDR1 SGHRS, CDR2 YFSETQ. This CDR3 comprises 12 residues. CDR3 nucleotides: TGCGCCAGCAGCTCGCCGAAAGAGACCCAGTACTTC. It specifies CASSSPKETQYF.

As concerns this clonotype: With a much larger clone just one base away, this may be a read error. DNA of the CDR3: TGTGTCAGCAGTCCCGAAGGGGGGGCTGTCGAGACCCAGTACTTC. As protein: CVSSPEGGAVETQYF. The chain joins TRBV7-2 to TRBJ2-5; tentatively, D is TRBD2 (7 bases). This CDR3 comprises 15 residues. CDR1 and CDR2 from the germline V gene are SGHTA and FQGNSA.

The table lists this clonotype with a count of one. The chain is built from TRBV6-2 or TRBV6-3 and TRBJ1-5; TRBD1 agrees at 7 bases. CDR3 length: 15 amino acids. The J segment lost 1 base and the V segment lost 8 bases, leaving 8 bases of the junction unmatched. Germline V CDR1 and CDR2: MNHEY, SVGEGT. The CDR3 DNA sequence: TGTGCCAGCCGGTTGGGGGGACAGAGCAATCAGCCCCAGCATTTT. Translation gives CASRLGGQSNQPQHF.

This clonotype has at least ten counts. The V gene is TRBV7-2, the J gene TRBJ2-2; tentatively, D is TRBD2 (5 bases). The CDR3 totals 15 residues. CDR1 and CDR2 (germline): SGHTA, FQGNSA. The ends were cut back, 1 base at V and 6 bases at J, with 12 bases in the middle. The CDR3 region is CASSLVLRGAGELFF. The CDR3 coding sequence is TGTGCCAGCAGCTTAGTCCTCCGGGGTGCCGGGGAGCTGTTTTTT.

This chain connects TRBV5-1 to TRBJ2-1, with unresolved D. The length of the CDR3 is 11 residues. Germline CDR1 reads SGHRS; CDR2 reads YFSETQ. V lost 6 bases, J lost 5 bases, and 6 bases lay in between. The CDR3 sequence is CASIKNNEQFF. CDR3 sequence (DNA): TGCGCCAGCATCAAAAACAATGAGCAGTTCTTC.

This clonotype was seen a handful of times. This may be a read error: a much more frequent sequence differs by one nucleotide. This chain joins TRBV7-2 and TRBJ2-7; TRBD2 agrees at 9 bases. Germline V gene lookup returns CDR1 SGHTA and CDR2 FQGNSA. CDR3 length: 15 amino acids. V trimming: 3 bases; J trimming: 4 bases; junction bases outside the gene matches: 7. This CDR3 reads CASSFGRGGCYEQYF. Written as DNA, the CDR3 is TGTGCCAGCAGCTTCGGGCGGGGGGGCTGTTACGAGCAGTACTTC.

This chain uses TRBV28 with TRBJ2-1, with a weak D call TRBD2 (5 bases). Germline loops: CDR1 MDHEN, CDR2 SYDVKM. Deletions cut 1 base from V and 11 bases from J, with 15 bases between. This CDR3 is built from 14 residues. CDR3 residues: CASSLSLAVSKQFF. CDR3 DNA: TGTGCCAGCAGTTTATCCCTAGCCGTGAGTAAGCAGTTCTTC.

This clonotype occurred many times. The chain employs TRBV7-2 and TRBJ2-1; a possible D gene is TRBD1 (6 bases). This CDR3 is built from 14 residues. The V end lost 4 bases, the J end lost 10 bases, and 17 bases lay between the germline ends. In germline, CDR1 is SGHTA, CDR2 FQGNSA. Here the CDR3 reads CASSSQGVTDEQFF. The CDR3 nucleotides are TGTGCCAGCAGCTCACAGGGTGTTACTGACGAGCAGTTCTTC. The full variable domain, rest sourced from reference TRBV7-2 and TRBJ2-1, is GAGVSQSPSNKVTEKGKDVELRCDPISGHTALYWYRQSLGQGLEFLIYFQGNSAPDKSGLPSDRFSAERTGGSVSTLTIQRTQQEDSAVYLCASSSQGVTDEQFFGPGTRLTVL.